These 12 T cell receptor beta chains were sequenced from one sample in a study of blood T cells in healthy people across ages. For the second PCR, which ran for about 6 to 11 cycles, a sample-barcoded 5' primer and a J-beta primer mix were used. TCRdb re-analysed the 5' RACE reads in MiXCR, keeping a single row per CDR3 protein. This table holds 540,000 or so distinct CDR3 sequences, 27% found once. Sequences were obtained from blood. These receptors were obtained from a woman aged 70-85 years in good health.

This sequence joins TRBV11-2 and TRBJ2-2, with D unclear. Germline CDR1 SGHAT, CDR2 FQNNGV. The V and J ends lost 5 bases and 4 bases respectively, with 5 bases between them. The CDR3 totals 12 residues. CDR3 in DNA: TGTGCCAGCAGCCCGACCACCGGGGAGCTGTTTTTT. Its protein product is CASSPTTGELFF.

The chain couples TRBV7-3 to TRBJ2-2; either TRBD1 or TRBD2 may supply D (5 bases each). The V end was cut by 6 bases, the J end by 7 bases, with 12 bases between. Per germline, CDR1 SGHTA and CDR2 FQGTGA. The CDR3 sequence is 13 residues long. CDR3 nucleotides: TGTGCCAGCAGGGACACCAGCGGCGGGGAGCTGTTTTTT. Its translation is CASRDTSGGELFF.

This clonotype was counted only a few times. The CDR3 sequence is CASSRSRGAFANEQFF. The CDR3 DNA follows: TGTGCCAGCAGCCGGTCCCGGGGGGCATTCGCGAATGAGCAGTTCTTC. The J gene is TRBJ2-1, the V gene TRBV4-2; a weak D match, TRBD2 (7 bases). Trimming stripped 4 bases from V and 7 bases from J, with 20 bases between. In germline, CDR1 is LGHNA, CDR2 YNFKEQ. The length of the CDR3 is 16 residues.

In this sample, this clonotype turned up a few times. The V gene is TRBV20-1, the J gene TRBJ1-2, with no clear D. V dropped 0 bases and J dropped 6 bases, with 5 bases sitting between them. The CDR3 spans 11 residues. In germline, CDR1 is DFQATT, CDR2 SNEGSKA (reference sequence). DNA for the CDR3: TGCAGTGCTAGAGACGGGAATGGCTACACCTTC. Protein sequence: CSARDGNGYTF.

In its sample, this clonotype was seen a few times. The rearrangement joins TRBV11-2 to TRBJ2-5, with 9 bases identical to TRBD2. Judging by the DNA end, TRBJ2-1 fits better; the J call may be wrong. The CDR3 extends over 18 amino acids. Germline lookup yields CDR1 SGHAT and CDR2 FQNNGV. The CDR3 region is CASSLVVQQSGGPGEQFF. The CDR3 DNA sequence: TGTGCCAGCAGCTTAGTGGTCCAGCAGAGCGGGGGGCCCGGTGAGCAGTTCTTC.

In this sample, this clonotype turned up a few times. CDR3 nucleotides: TGCAGTGCCACGGGACGGGGGGCCTCCTACGAGCAGTACTTC. This translates into CSATGRGASYEQYF. The rearrangement uses TRBV20-1 and TRBJ2-5; D possibly corresponds to TRBD2 (7 bases). The end of the DNA aligns better with TRBJ2-7, so the J call may be wrong. The CDR3 runs to 14 residues. In germline, CDR1 is DFQATT, CDR2 SNEGSKA (reference sequence).

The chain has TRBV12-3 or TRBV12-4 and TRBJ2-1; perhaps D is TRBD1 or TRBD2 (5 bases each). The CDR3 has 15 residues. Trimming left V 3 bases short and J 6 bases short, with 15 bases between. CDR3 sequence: CASSFSGTQGNEQFF. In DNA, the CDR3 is TGTGCCAGCAGTTTCTCTGGGACCCAGGGCAATGAGCAGTTCTTC.

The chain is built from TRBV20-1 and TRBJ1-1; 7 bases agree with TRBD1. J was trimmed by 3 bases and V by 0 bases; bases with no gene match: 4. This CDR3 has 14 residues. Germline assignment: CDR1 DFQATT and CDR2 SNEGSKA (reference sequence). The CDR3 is CSARDRRGDTEAFF. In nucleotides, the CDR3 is TGCAGTGCTAGAGATCGCAGGGGGGACACTGAAGCTTTCTTT.

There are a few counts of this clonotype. The CDR3: CASSFFSGGLKTQYF. CDR3 DNA: TGTGCCAGCAGCTTCTTTTCGGGGGGATTGAAGACCCAGTACTTC. V usage is TRBV12-3 or TRBV12-4 and J usage is TRBJ2-5; TRBD2 aligns across 7 bases. The CDR3 length is 15 residues. After removal of 6 bases from V and 6 bases from J, the junction contained 13 bases not matched to a gene.

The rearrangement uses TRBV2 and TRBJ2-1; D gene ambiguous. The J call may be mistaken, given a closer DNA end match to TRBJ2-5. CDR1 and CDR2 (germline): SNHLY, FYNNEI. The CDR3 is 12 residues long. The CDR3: CASKREGETQYF. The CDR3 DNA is TGTGCCAGCAAAAGGGAAGGAGAGACCCAGTACTTC.

Here the CDR3 DNA reads TGCGCCAGCAGTACTCAGGGACCCTACGAAAAACTGTTTTTT. Its translation: CASSTQGPYEKLFF. The chain has TRBV5-1 and TRBJ1-4; perhaps TRBD1 as D (5 bases). V was clipped by 5 bases and J by 8 bases, with 16 bases between them. Germline CDR1 reads SGHRS; CDR2 reads YFSETQ. CDR3 length: 14 residues.

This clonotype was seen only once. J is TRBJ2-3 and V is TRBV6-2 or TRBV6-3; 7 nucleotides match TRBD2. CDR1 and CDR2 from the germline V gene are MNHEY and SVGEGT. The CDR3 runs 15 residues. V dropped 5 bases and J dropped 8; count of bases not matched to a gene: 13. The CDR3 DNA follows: TGTGCCAGCAGTCGACCACTCGCGGGGGACGGTACGCAGTATTTT. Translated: CASSRPLAGDGTQYF.